Below, 27 T cell receptor beta chains from the same sample are listed, as sequenced in a study of T cell responses to AZD1222 COVID-19 vaccine. Using immunoSEQ multiplex PCR, the repertoire was profiled, and TCRdb retains in-frame clones only, with some absent. The sample has more than 140,000 clones, approximately 90% seen once; the top ten hold under 2.5%. Sequencing used peripheral blood, obtained on day 0 of AZD1222 vaccination. These receptors were obtained from an adult in good health.

V is TRBV6-4 and J is TRBJ2-7; D unresolved. Looked up from germline, CDR1 is MRHNA and CDR2 is SNTAGT. There are 15 residues in the CDR3. Trimming took 8 bases from V and 4 from J, leaving 21 bases between them. The CDR3 is CASSLLRTQEYEQYF. CDR3 in DNA: TGTGCCAGCTCCCTCCTCCGGACCCAGGAGTACGAGCAGTACTTC.

The V gene is TRBV6-2 or TRBV6-3, the J gene TRBJ1-1; D is undetermined. Germline assignment: CDR1 MNHEY and CDR2 SVGEGT. The CDR3 runs 13 residues. V was trimmed by 4 bases and J by 1 base, leaving 7 bases between them. This CDR3 reads CASSFDWNTEAFF. In DNA form, the CDR3 reads TGTGCCAGCAGTTTCGACTGGAACACTGAAGCTTTCTTT.

V usage is TRBV5-1 and J usage is TRBJ2-1; the match to TRBD1 covers 9 bases. The V and J ends lost 0 bases and 8 bases, in that order; junction bases with no gene match: 9. The CDR3 is made up of 16 amino acids. Germline CDR1 SGHRS, CDR2 YFSETQ. CDR3 DNA sequence: TGCGCCAGCAGCTTGGCAGTAGGACAGGGGTATGATGAGCAGTTCTTC. Translating gives CASSLAVGQGYDEQFF.

V and J are TRBV15 and TRBJ2-1, with 10 bases identical to TRBD2. From germline, CDR1 is LNHNV and CDR2 YYDKDF (reference sequence). Germline trimming cut 3 bases from V and 14 bases from J; bases unmatched to any gene: 1. The CDR3 length is 11 residues. In DNA form, the CDR3 reads TGTGCCACCAGCAGTAGCGGGAGGAAGTTCTTC. Encoded protein: CATSSSGRKFF.

The chain carries TRBV7-3 and TRBJ1-1; 10 bases match TRBD1. Germline-derived CDR1 and CDR2 are SGHTA and FQGTGA. CDR3 length equals 17 residues. After removal of 3 bases from V and 2 bases from J, the junction contained 9 bases not matched to a gene. CDR3 in amino acids: CASSFTGTGAPNTEAFF. CDR3 in DNA: TGTGCCAGCAGCTTCACCGGGACAGGGGCCCCTAACACTGAAGCTTTCTTT.

V and J are TRBV5-4 and TRBJ2-7, with TRBD1 matching 10 bases. Germline loops: CDR1 SGHNT, CDR2 YYREEE (reference sequence). V trimming: 6 bases; J trimming: 2 bases; junction bases outside the gene matches: 5. CDR3 length: 14 residues. CDR3 residues: CASKTGTGAYEQYF. CDR3 nucleotide sequence: TGTGCCAGCAAAACCGGGACAGGGGCCTACGAGCAGTACTTC.

This clone has only one observation. This chain uses TRBV5-1 with TRBJ2-3, with D perhaps TRBD1 (6 bases). V was trimmed by 1 base and J by 5 bases, leaving 11 bases between them. This CDR3 contains 14 residues. Germline V gives CDR1 SGHRS, CDR2 YFSETQ. CDR3 residues: CASSLTGSGDTQYF. The CDR3 DNA follows: TGCGCCAGCAGCTTGACAGGGTCGGGAGATACGCAGTATTTT.

The chain joins TRBV28 to TRBJ1-2, with a tentative D call TRBD1 (6 bases). The germline V gene encodes CDR1 MDHEN and CDR2 SYDVKM. This CDR3 region has 14 residues. V lost 3 bases to trimming and J lost 1 base, with 9 bases between them. The DNA for the CDR3 is TGTGCCAGCAGTTTCGACAGGCTTAACTATGGCTACACCTTC. Translating gives CASSFDRLNYGYTF.

The rearrangement uses TRBV19 and TRBJ1-5; maybe TRBD1 (5 bases). The CDR3 runs 14 residues. V lost 3 bases, J lost 11 bases, and 17 bases lay in between. Germline CDR1 and CDR2: LNHDA and SQIVND (reference sequence). The CDR3 region is CASSILGGPPAQHF. DNA of the CDR3: TGTGCCAGTAGTATTTTGGGGGGTCCCCCAGCCCAGCATTTT.

A note on this clone: This sample also contains other DNA sequences that code for the same CDR3. The chain is built from TRBV24-1 and TRBJ2-5; D not resolved. The CDR3 is 11 residues long. From germline, CDR1 is KGHDR and CDR2 SFDVKD. Deletions cut 4 bases from V and 4 bases from J, with 3 bases between. The CDR3 DNA follows: TGTGCCACCAGTGAGGGAGAGACCCAGTACTTC. Translated, it gives CATSEGETQYF.

The rearrangement uses TRBV5-6 and TRBJ2-2, with 10 bases that match TRBD1. The CDR3 is 14 residues long. With 4 bases clipped from V and 7 bases from J, the junction kept 4 bases outside the gene matches. Germline-derived CDR1 and CDR2 are SGHDT and YYEEEE. In nucleotides, the CDR3 is TGTGCCAGCAGCCCCGACAGGGGGCGCGGGGAGCTGTTTTTT. It translates to CASSPDRGRGELFF.

CDR3 in DNA: TGTGCCAGCAGTCGGGGATCTGGGGCCAACGTCCTGACTTTC. Its protein is CASSRGSGANVLTF. The chain couples TRBV5-4 to TRBJ2-6, with a tentative D call TRBD2 (5 bases). The V end was cut by 5 bases, the J end by 1 base, with 7 bases between. The CDR3 loop spans 14 amino acids. Germline loops: CDR1 SGHNT, CDR2 YYREEE (reference sequence).

The V call is TRBV15, the J call TRBJ1-5, with 8 bases identical to TRBD1. The CDR3 is 14 amino acids. The germline gives CDR1 LNHNV, CDR2 YYDKDF (reference sequence). V was clipped by 4 bases and J by 6 bases; unmatched bases: 5. CDR3 residues: CATSTGQGLQPQHF. The DNA for the CDR3 is TGTGCCACCAGCACTGGACAGGGTCTTCAGCCCCAGCATTTT. Full variable domain (remainder filled in from reference TRBV15 and TRBJ1-5): DAMVIQNPRYQVTQFGKPVTLSCSQTLNHNVMYWYQQKSSQAPKLLFHYYDKDFNNEADTPDNFQSRRPNTSFCFLDIRSPGLGDTAMYLCATSTGQGLQPQHFGDGTRLSIL.

This chain links TRBV5-4 with TRBJ2-1; the match to TRBD2 covers 7 bases. Per the germline V gene, CDR1 is SGHNT and CDR2 is YYREEE (reference sequence). The ends lost 2 bases at V and 9 bases at J; junction bases unmatched: 11. The CDR3 runs to 15 residues. DNA of the CDR3: TGTGCCAGCAGCTTCCAGGAGAGACTAGCACGTGAGCAGTTCTTC. This translates into CASSFQERLAREQFF.

J is TRBJ2-2 and V is TRBV27; D not resolved. The CDR3 loop spans 13 amino acids. The germline V and J ends were trimmed by 5 bases and 6 bases, with 10 bases remaining between them. Germline V gene sequence: CDR1 MNHEY, CDR2 SMNVEV (reference sequence). The CDR3, as DNA: TGTGCCAGCAGTCCGACCCATTCCGGGGAGCTGTTTTTT. Residues: CASSPTHSGELFF.

V is TRBV6-1 and J is TRBJ1-1; D unclear. Trimming took off 2 bases at V and 2 bases at J, with 6 bases between the two ends. Germline CDR1 reads MNHNS; CDR2 reads SASEGT. This CDR3 spans 13 amino acids. The CDR3 is CASSEKPNTEAFF. CDR3 coding DNA: TGTGCCAGCAGTGAAAAGCCAAACACTGAAGCTTTCTTT.

The chain couples TRBV11-1 to TRBJ1-5; D perhaps matches TRBD1 (6 bases). Trimming took off 5 bases at V and 6 bases at J, with 14 bases between the two ends. CDR3 length: 14 amino acids. The germline V gene has CDR1 SGHAT and CDR2 FQDESV (reference sequence). The DNA of the CDR3 is TGTGCCAGCAGCCAGGACAGATGGAGTCAGCCCCAGCATTTT. Its translation: CASSQDRWSQPQHF.

The genes are TRBV25-1 and TRBJ1-4; maybe TRBD1 (6 bases). Germline CDR1 and CDR2: MGHDK and SYGVNS. This CDR3 comprises 14 residues. V was cut by 1 base and J by 6 bases, with 9 bases left in between. CDR3 residues: CASSESRGYEKLFF. The CDR3 nucleotides read TGTGCCAGCAGTGAATCCAGGGGATATGAAAAACTGTTTTTT.

This clone showed up just a few times. The V call is TRBV5-5, the J call TRBJ1-2, with TRBD1 identical over 8 bases. This CDR3 contains 15 residues. Trimming at V came to 4 bases and at J to 8 bases, leaving 13 bases not matched to a gene. Germline CDR1 is SGHKS and CDR2 is YYEKEE (reference sequence). The CDR3 DNA reads TGTGCCAGCAGCAAGTTAGAGGTAGACAGGGGCGGCTACACCTTC. Translated: CASSKLEVDRGGYTF.

The rearrangement joins TRBV19 to TRBJ2-1; weak D call: TRBD2 (5 bases). Germline V CDR1 and CDR2: LNHDA, SQIVND (reference sequence). The length of the CDR3 is 12 residues. Between the trimmed V and J ends, which lost 1 base and 7 bases, there was a span of 5 bases. The CDR3 loop is CASSIGGNEQFF. The CDR3 region has the DNA TGTGCCAGTAGTATAGGCGGGAATGAGCAGTTCTTC.

The genes are TRBV11-1 and TRBJ2-7, with D unresolved. Germline values: CDR1 SGHAT, CDR2 FQDESV (reference sequence). The CDR3 is 15 amino acids. Trimming removed 1 base at V and 0 bases at J, with 10 bases between. CDR3 region: CASSLEGRNSYEQYF. The CDR3 nucleotides are TGTGCCAGCAGCTTAGAAGGGCGGAACTCCTACGAGCAGTACTTC.

J is TRBJ2-4 and V is TRBV15; a possible D gene is TRBD2 (5 bases). Germline V gene lookup returns CDR1 LNHNV and CDR2 YYDKDF (reference sequence). CDR3 length: 17 amino acids. Trimming cost V 5 bases and J 3 bases, with 20 bases left between them. The CDR3 sequence is CATSPPQAVLGKNIQYF. CDR3 nucleotides: TGTGCCACCAGCCCCCCCCAAGCGGTTTTAGGCAAAAACATTCAGTACTTC.

This sequence joins TRBV28 and TRBJ2-2, with 12 nucleotides matching TRBD2. Per germline, CDR1 MDHEN and CDR2 SYDVKM. Trimming cost V 7 bases and J 6 bases; bases outside gene matches: 9. The CDR3 has 16 residues. CDR3 bases: TGTGCCAGCACCGACCTAGCGGGAGGGGGGGCCGGGGAGCTGTTTTTT. It codes for CASTDLAGGGAGELFF. The full variable domain, with the rest looked up from reference TRBV28 and TRBJ2-2, is DVKVTQSSRYLVKRTGEKVFLECVQDMDHENMFWYRQDPGLGLRLIYFSYDVKMKEKGDIPEGYSVSREKKERFSLILESASTNQTSMYLCASTDLAGGGAGELFFGEGSRLTVL.

V is TRBV7-2 and J is TRBJ1-6; 10 bases fit TRBD1. V was clipped by 6 bases and J by 7 bases; unmatched bases: 9. Germline CDR1 is SGHTA and CDR2 is FQGNSA. The CDR3 runs 16 residues. CDR3 loop: CASSTGQGMVNSPLHF. The CDR3, as DNA: TGTGCCAGCAGTACGGGACAGGGGATGGTGAATTCACCCCTCCACTTT.

The J gene is TRBJ2-7, the V gene TRBV4-3; 9 positions agree with TRBD1. The V segment lost 1 base and the J segment 3 bases; nucleotides outside the gene matches: 7. Germline-derived CDR1 and CDR2 are LGHNA and YSLEER. The CDR3 sequence is 16 residues long. CDR3 in DNA: TGCGCCAGCAGCCAAGGGGGACAGGGACTACACTACGAGCAGTACTTC. Its protein is CASSQGGQGLHYEQYF.

J is TRBJ2-7 and V is TRBV3-1 (or the pseudogene TRBV3-2); TRBD1 aligns across 11 bases. V lost 4 bases and J lost 2; bases outside the gene matches: 1. CDR3 size: 14 residues. Germline assignment: CDR1 LGHDT and CDR2 YNNKEL (reference sequence). Here the CDR3 reads CASSRTGGAYEQYF. The CDR3 DNA reads TGTGCCAGCAGCCGGACAGGGGGCGCCTACGAGCAGTACTTC.

V and J are TRBV5-4 and TRBJ2-7; D is uncertain. The germline CDR1 and CDR2 sequences are SGHNT and YYREEE (reference sequence). The CDR3 length is 13 residues. The germline V and J ends were trimmed by 0 bases and 0 bases, with 4 bases remaining between them. CDR3 bases: TGTGCCAGCAGCTTGGACACCTCCTACGAGCAGTACTTC. Translated: CASSLDTSYEQYF. The full variable domain, in which reference TRBV5-4 and TRBJ2-7 provide the parts outside the CDR3, is ETGVTQSPTHLIKTRGQQVTLRCSSQSGHNTVSWYQQALGQGPQFIFQYYREEENGRGNFPPRFSGLQFPNYSSELNVNALELDDSALYLCASSLDTSYEQYFGPGTRLTVT.